This T cell receptor (beta chain) was profiled in a study of cytotoxic CD8 clonotypes in ibrutinib-treated CLL. Repertoires were generated with immunoSEQ multiplex PCR, while TCRdb's copy carries only in-frame clones and drops some. This sample has 60,000 to 70,000 clones, with less than 60% found just once. Source: PBMCs, taken after 12 months of ibrutinib treatment. This TCR was sampled from a human donor with chronic lymphocytic leukemia.

In nucleotides, the CDR3 is TGTGCCAGCAGCCACACAGGGGGCGATGAGACCCAGTACTTC. Protein sequence: CASSHTGGDETQYF. The V call is TRBV4-2, the J call TRBJ2-5; the match to TRBD1 covers 9 bases. Germline lookup yields CDR1 LGHNA and CDR2 YNFKEQ. The CDR3 has 14 residues. The junction had 4 bases not matched to a gene; V was cut back by 3 bases and J by 5 bases.